The 14 T cell receptor beta chains given below trace back to one sample, sequenced in a study of blood T cells in healthy people across ages (dated by TCRdb to between 2015 and 2017). Library preparation used 5' RACE. The sequencer was an Illumina HiSeq 2500. The second PCR ran for roughly 7 to 11 cycles and used a J-beta primer mix along with a sample-barcoded 5' primer. The public reads were reanalyzed by TCRdb: fastp trimming at Q25, MiXCR alignment, in-frame beta chains only. Entries are consolidated by CDR3 protein sequence, retaining the most common genes and DNA. The sample table shows 750,000 to 850,000 distinct CDR3 sequences, and approximately 25% are seen once. The ten largest clones capture approximately 4% of the sample. These data also featured in a second study, about T cells of mothers and their children.

The specimen sequenced was blood. The receptors derive from a boy aged 10-17 years in good health.

This chain connects TRBV15 to TRBJ1-5; 7 nucleotides align to TRBD1. V gave up 0 bases and J gave up 2 bases; unmatched junction bases: 4. Germline V gene data show CDR1 as LNHNV and CDR2 as YYDKDF (reference sequence). The CDR3 runs 16 residues. The CDR3 coding sequence is TGTGCCACCAGCAGAGATCTCCAGGGGGGCAATCAGCCCCAGCATTTT. Translating it yields CATSRDLQGGNQPQHF.

On this clonotype itself: Germline is not matched at one junction end, which may reflect a read error. The chain is built from TRBV29-1 and TRBJ2-1; 7 positions agree with TRBD2. Judging by the DNA end, TRBJ2-7 fits better; the J call may be wrong. The CDR3 totals 14 residues. The V gene's germline CDR1 is SQVTM and CDR2 ANQGSEA. The CDR3 nucleotides are TGCAGCGTCCCGGGGGAGGGAATCTCCCACGAGCAGTACTTC. This sequence encodes CSVPGEGISHEQYF.

This clonotype occurred a few times. The V gene is TRBV12-3 or TRBV12-4, the J gene TRBJ2-5; the match to TRBD2 covers 13 bases. With the DNA end fitting TRBJ2-7 better, the J assignment may be wrong. The CDR3 consists of 17 residues. CDR3: CASSLGTSGGPTYEQYF. The CDR3 DNA follows: TGTGCCAGCAGTTTAGGGACTAGCGGGGGCCCAACCTACGAGCAGTACTTC.

This clonotype was counted only a few times. The chain employs TRBV15 and TRBJ2-5; D might be TRBD2 (6 bases). Germline V CDR1 and CDR2: LNHNV, YYDKDF (reference sequence). Trimming cost V 3 bases and J 4 bases, with 12 bases left between them. CDR3 length equals 14 residues. The CDR3 region is CATSSGGSGETQYF. The CDR3 bases are TGTGCCACCAGCAGCGGGGGTTCGGGAGAGACCCAGTACTTC.

The chain is built from TRBV2 and TRBJ1-1; 8 nucleotides align to TRBD1. This CDR3 has 15 residues. Germline CDR1 and CDR2: SNHLY and FYNNEI. Trimming took 3 bases from V and 0 from J; bases not matched to a gene: 3. CDR3 nucleotides: TGTGCCAGCAGTGAGGACAGGGAACTGAACACTGAAGCTTTCTTT. Translating gives CASSEDRELNTEAFF.

The V and J genes are TRBV7-2 and TRBJ2-3; D possibly corresponds to TRBD1 (6 bases). With 2 bases removed from V and 6 bases from J, the gap between germline ends came to 12 bases. The CDR3 totals 14 residues. The germline V gene encodes CDR1 SGHTA and CDR2 FQGNSA. CDR3 sequence (DNA): TGTGCCAGCAGCTTATTTTTGGGGGCGGATACGCAGTATTTT. Its translation is CASSLFLGADTQYF. Looking up the rest from reference TRBV7-2 and TRBJ2-3 gives the full variable domain: GAGVSQSPSNKVTEKGKDVELRCDPISGHTALYWYRQSLGQGLEFLIYFQGNSAPDKSGLPSDRFSAERTGGSVSTLTIQRTQQEDSAVYLCASSLFLGADTQYFGPGTRLTVL.

The chain carries TRBV28 and TRBJ1-5; D is ambiguous. This CDR3 has 14 amino acids. CDR1 is MDHEN and CDR2 is SYDVKM in the germline V gene. Between the trimmed V and J ends, which lost 5 bases and 0 bases, there was a span of 8 bases. Here the CDR3 DNA reads TGTGCCAGCAGTCCAGATTATAGCAATCAGCCCCAGCATTTT. Its protein is CASSPDYSNQPQHF.

The rearrangement links TRBV10-3 to TRBJ2-3; a weak D match, TRBD1 (6 bases). Germline V gene sequence: CDR1 ENHRY, CDR2 SYGVKD. Deletions cut 4 bases from V and 3 bases from J, with 20 bases between. The CDR3 is 17 amino acids. Here the CDR3 DNA reads TGTGCCATCAGTGGGTTTGGCGAGACAGGCCCAACAGATACGCAGTATTTT. Translating gives CAISGFGETGPTDTQYF.

The chain is built from TRBV20-1 and TRBJ2-5; 9 bases are a match to TRBD2. J gave up 1 base and V 0 bases, and 6 bases lay outside the gene matches. CDR3 length: 16 amino acids. Germline CDR1 and CDR2: DFQATT and SNEGSKA (reference sequence). The CDR3 protein is CSARDPRAGGQETQYF. CDR3 sequence (DNA): TGCAGTGCTAGAGATCCCCGAGCGGGAGGCCAAGAGACCCAGTACTTC.

This clonotype was picked up a small number of times. The chain recombines TRBV5-1 with TRBJ2-2; D remains unclear. The CDR3 runs to 15 residues. The V end was cut by 2 bases, the J end by 4 bases, with 12 bases between. Germline-derived CDR1 and CDR2 are SGHRS and YFSETQ. The CDR3 bases are TGCGCCAGCAGCTTAAAGGACCCCTCCACCGGGGAGCTGTTTTTT. It encodes CASSLKDPSTGELFF.

This clonotype was picked up many times. The chain is built from TRBV6-1 and TRBJ2-2; D assignment may be TRBD1 or TRBD2 (5 bases each). The germline V gene encodes CDR1 MNHNS and CDR2 SASEGT. V lost 4 bases, J lost 0 bases, and 12 bases lay in between. The CDR3 extends over 16 amino acids. CDR3 in DNA: TGTGCCAGCAGTGGGCCGGGACCGACGAACACCGGGGAGCTGTTTTTT. Translation: CASSGPGPTNTGELFF.

This clonotype was detected a few times. V usage is TRBV15 and J usage is TRBJ2-7, with D possibly TRBD2 on 6 matching bases. This CDR3 has 13 residues. Germline V gene sequence: CDR1 LNHNV, CDR2 YYDKDF (reference sequence). V lost 3 bases and J lost 3, with 9 bases in between. The CDR3, as DNA: TGTGCCACCAGCAGTGAGGGAGGCTACGAGCAGTACTTC. Amino acid sequence: CATSSEGGYEQYF.

This clonotype was seen ten or more times. The J gene is TRBJ1-5, the V gene TRBV12-3 or TRBV12-4; 10 bases fit TRBD1. This CDR3 contains 19 residues. Trimming took 4 bases from V and 4 from J; bases not matched to a gene: 16. This chain's CDR3 is CASSSRHLLGQGSNQPQHF. The CDR3 region has the DNA TGTGCCAGCAGTTCCCGACACTTATTGGGACAGGGGTCTAATCAGCCCCAGCATTTT.

The gene calls are TRBV29-1 and TRBJ2-3; possibly TRBD1 for D (5 bases). The CDR3 runs to 12 residues. In germline, CDR1 is SQVTM, CDR2 ANQGSEA. Trimming took 4 bases from V and 4 from J, leaving 9 bases between them. In nucleotides, the CDR3 is TGCAGCGTTGTGACAGCTCCAGATACGCAGTATTTT. Translating it yields CSVVTAPDTQYF.